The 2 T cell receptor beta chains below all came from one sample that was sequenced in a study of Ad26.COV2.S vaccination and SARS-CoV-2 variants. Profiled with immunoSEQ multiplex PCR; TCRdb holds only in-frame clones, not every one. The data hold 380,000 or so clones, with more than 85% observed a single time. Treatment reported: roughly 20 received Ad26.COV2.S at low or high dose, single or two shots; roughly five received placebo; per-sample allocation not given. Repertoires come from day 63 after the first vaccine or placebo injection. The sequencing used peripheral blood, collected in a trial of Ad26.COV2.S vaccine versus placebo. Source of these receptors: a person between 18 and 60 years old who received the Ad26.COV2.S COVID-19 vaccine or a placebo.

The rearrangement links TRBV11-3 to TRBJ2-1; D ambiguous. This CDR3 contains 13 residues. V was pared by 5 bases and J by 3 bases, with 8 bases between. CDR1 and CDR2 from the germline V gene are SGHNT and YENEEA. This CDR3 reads CASSLGYYNEQFF. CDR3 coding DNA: TGTGCCAGCAGCCTAGGGTACTACAATGAGCAGTTCTTC.

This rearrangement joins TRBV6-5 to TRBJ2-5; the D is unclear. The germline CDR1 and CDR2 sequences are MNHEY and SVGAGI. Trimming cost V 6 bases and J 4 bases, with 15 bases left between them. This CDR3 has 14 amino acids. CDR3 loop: CASRPLGPRETQYF. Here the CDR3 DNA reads TGTGCCAGCAGGCCCCTAGGGCCTCGAGAGACCCAGTACTTC.